These T cell receptor beta chains were read from a single sample in a study of monozygotic twins with inflammatory bowel disease. Using the 5' RACE reads, TCRdb records one entry per CDR3 protein without DNA. The sample table includes 310,000 or so distinct CDR3 sequences. Sequences were obtained from blood. The source is a human donor with ulcerative colitis or Crohn's disease, or a healthy co-twin of an affected twin (not recorded which). Each CDR3 is given with its conserved first and last residue.

TRBV7-6	TRBJ2-2	14	CASSSTGGTGELFF
TRBV12-3/TRBV12-4	TRBJ1-1	15	CASSLAGTGSTEAFF
TRBV7-6	TRBJ1-3	14	CASSPGNSGNTIYF
TRBV7-3	TRBJ2-1	16	CASSQGGSSSYNEQFF
TRBV5-1	TRBJ2-7	17	CASSLGGSGQGFDEQYF
TRBV3-1	TRBJ2-5	14	CASSQRTLSETQYF
TRBV30	TRBJ2-2	12	CALDRPLGELFF
TRBV7-9	TRBJ1-1	17	CASSLSSWGQGDTEAFF
TRBV7-9	TRBJ2-2	14	CASRPRMGPEELFF
TRBV10-3	TRBJ1-4	15	CAISEGDTTNEKLFF
TRBV5-1	TRBJ1-2	16	CASSSGARGANYGYTF
TRBV5-1	TRBJ2-3	16	CASSLVISGGTDTQYF
TRBV5-1	TRBJ2-1	14	CASSWTSGDNEQFF
TRBV7-8	TRBJ1-6	13	CASTGQGGSPLHF